The source of this T cell receptor (beta chain) is a study of OX40 agonist ivuxolimab in advanced cancers. Clones were sequenced by immunoSEQ multiplex PCR, and TCRdb holds only the in-frame ones, with some missing. The table has around 18,000 clones, about 83% seen once. People who had autoimmune disease history or systemic immunosuppression were excluded. The ends lost 6 bases at V and 6 bases at J; junction bases unmatched: 10. From germline, CDR1 is KGHSH and CDR2 LQKENI. The CDR3 has 15 residues. V usage is TRBV18 and J usage is TRBJ2-2; TRBD1 agrees at 7 bases. Here the sequenced sample was CD4+ or CD8+ T cells sorted from blood, taken in a trial of the OX40 agonist ivuxolimab. This sequence was found in an adult with an advanced solid tumor such as melanoma, head and neck, liver or kidney cancer. The CDR3 loop reads CASSRQTGRSGELFF. CDR3 nucleotides: TGTGCCAGCTCCCGACAGACAGGGCGATCCGGGGAGCTGTTTTTT.